This record covers a single TCR gamma chain. Its antigen is not known. This specimen comes from a study of Vδ1+ human thymocytes. Notes on the study in general: Unlike peripheral blood Vdelta1+ controls, thymic delta-chain sequences included around 18% Vdelta2 and few Vdelta3. The authors advised highly purified populations and single-cell validation. Thymic TRG and TRD repertoires appeared highly polyclonal, with Gaussian CDR3 length distributions.

RNA was extracted from the cells and then reverse transcribed. Multiplex PCR used pooled V-gene forward primers and a constant-region reverse primer to amplify CDR3s. TCRdb processed the multiplex PCR reads again with the CATT caller. The sample records tens of thousands of gamma-chain clones, around 20% being singletons. The CDR3 has 17 residues. CDR1 and CDR2 (germline): EGSNGY, YDSYNSKV. The junction had 13 bases not matched to a gene; V was cut back by 0 bases and J by 2 bases. Thymocytes were sorted as CD3+ TCRVdelta1+ TCRVdelta2- after alphabeta T cell depletion. The TCR sequence derives from a girl under three years old who had congenital heart surgery. The chain links TRGV2 to TRGJ1 or TRGJ2. Sequencing input: Vdelta1+ gamma-delta thymocytes from the thymus. Specified subset: FACS-sorted CD3+ TCRalphabeta- TCRVdelta1+ TCRVdelta2- thymocytes. The CDR3 DNA follows: TGTGCCACCTGGGACGGGCACCCAAGACCTCATTATTATAAGAAACTCTTT. It translates to CATWDGHPRPHYYKKLF.